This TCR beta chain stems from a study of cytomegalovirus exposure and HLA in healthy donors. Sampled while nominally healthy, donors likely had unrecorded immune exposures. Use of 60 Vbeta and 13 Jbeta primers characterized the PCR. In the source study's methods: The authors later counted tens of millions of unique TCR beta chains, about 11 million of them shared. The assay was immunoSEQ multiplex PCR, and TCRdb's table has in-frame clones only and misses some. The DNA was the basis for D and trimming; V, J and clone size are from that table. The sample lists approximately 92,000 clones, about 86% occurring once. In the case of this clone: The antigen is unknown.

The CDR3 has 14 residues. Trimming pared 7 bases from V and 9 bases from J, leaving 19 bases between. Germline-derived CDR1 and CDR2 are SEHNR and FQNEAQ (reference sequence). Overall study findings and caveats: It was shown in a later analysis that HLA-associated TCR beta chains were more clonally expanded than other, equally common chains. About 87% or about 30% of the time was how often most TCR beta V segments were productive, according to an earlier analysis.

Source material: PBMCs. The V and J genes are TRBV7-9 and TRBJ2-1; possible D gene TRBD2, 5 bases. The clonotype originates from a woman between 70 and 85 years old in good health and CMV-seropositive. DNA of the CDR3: TGTGCCAGCACCTCACAGCTAGAGGGTTTTGAGCAGTTCTTC. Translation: CASTSQLEGFEQFF.